This is a list of T cell receptor beta chains from one sample in a study of blood T cell repertoires in COVID-19. Sequenced by immunoSEQ multiplex PCR; TCRdb stores in-frame clones only, minus some. The sample includes 260,000 or so clones, approximately 90% of them seen just once. The specimen sequenced was PBMCs or T cells enriched from blood (not recorded which). The receptors were gathered from a woman in her twenties or thirties with acute COVID-19. The CDR3 runs from the conserved cysteine through the conserved F or W. D genes are given only for firm matches. Clone size, where shown, is once, few, many, or a class for clones that have expanded.

V gene,clone size,D gene,J gene,CDR3 DNA,CDR3 protein
TRBV5-1,-,-,TRBJ1-4,TGCGCCAGCAGCTTGAGCCCGGGGGAAAAACTGTTTTTT,CASSLSPGEKLFF
TRBV4-3,-,TRBD1,TRBJ1-1,TGCGCCAGCAGCCAAGACGCAGGGGTCAGGGGGCGACTCACTGAAGCTTTCTTT,CASSQDAGVRGRLTEAFF
TRBV11-2,-,-,TRBJ1-1,TGTGCCAGCAGCGCCACGAATGACTTCGAAGCTTTCTTT,CASSATNDFEAFF
TRBV7-6,-,-,TRBJ1-5,TGTGCCAGCAGCCCCGGGATAGGCACCTTAGAGGATCAGCCCCAGCATTTT,CASSPGIGTLEDQPQHF
TRBV6-5,-,TRBD1,TRBJ2-7,TGTGCCAGCACCGGGACAGACTACGAGCAGTACTTC,CASTGTDYEQYF
TRBV3-1/TRBV3-2,-,-,TRBJ1-2,TGTGCCAGCAGCCAACTCGGGGGAGATGGCTACACCTTC,CASSQLGGDGYTF
TRBV7-2,-,TRBD2,TRBJ2-5,TGTGCCAGCAGCTCCTGGGGGATAGCGGGGGCCCGGGAGACCCAGTACTTC,CASSSWGIAGARETQYF
TRBV5-1,-,TRBD2,TRBJ2-3,TGCGCCAGCAGCTTGGTCGGCGGGGGGACAGATACGCAGTATTTT,CASSLVGGGTDTQYF
TRBV10-2,-,-,TRBJ2-5,TGCGCCAGCAGTGTAAGGAGGAACAGCCAAGAGACCCAGTACTTC,CASSVRRNSQETQYF
TRBV4-1,few,TRBD1,TRBJ1-1,TGCGCCAGCAGCCAAGGGGGGGACAGGGTGGACACTGAAGCTTTCTTT,CASSQGGDRVDTEAFF
TRBV4-3,once,-,TRBJ2-1,TGCGCCAGCAGCCAAGACGGCGAGGGGGGGCAATCTGGTGAGCAGTTCTTC,CASSQDGEGGQSGEQFF
TRBV11-2,-,TRBD2,TRBJ2-1,TGTGCCAGCAGCCCTAGGACTAGCGGGGGTCAGCAGTTCTTC,CASSPRTSGGQQFF
TRBV2,-,TRBD1,TRBJ1-2,TGTGCCAGCAGCGATCTCCGGGACAGGGGCTTTGGCTACACCTTC,CASSDLRDRGFGYTF
TRBV21-1,-,-,TRBJ1-5,TGTGCCAGCAGCAAAGCGCTCTCTCGGCACAGCCCTTCATGGCAGCCCCAGCATTTT,CASSKALSRHSPSWQPQHF
TRBV18,-,-,TRBJ1-5,TGTGCCAGCACCGACACTAATCAGCCCCAGCATTTT,CASTDTNQPQHF
TRBV11-2,-,-,TRBJ2-7,TGTGCCAGCAGCAGCGTCAACGGCTACGAGCAGTACTTC,CASSSVNGYEQYF
TRBV18,once,-,TRBJ2-5,TGTGCCAGCTCACCCCCGAGGAGGGTCACCCAAGAGACCCAGTACTTC,CASSPPRRVTQETQYF
TRBV18,-,TRBD1,TRBJ2-1,TGTGCCAGCTCACTTGACAGGGGTAATGAGCAGTTCTTC,CASSLDRGNEQFF
TRBV7-2,-,-,TRBJ1-5,TGTGCCAGCAGCCCCCGACAGGGCAATCAGCCCCAGCATTTT,CASSPRQGNQPQHF
TRBV4-1,-,-,TRBJ1-3,TGCGCCAGCAGCCAAGATATGAGATTCGGGACTGGAAACACCATATATTTT,CASSQDMRFGTGNTIYF
TRBV5-4,-,TRBD1,TRBJ1-2,TGTGCCAGCAGCTTCGGCGACAGGGACTATGGCTACACCTTC,CASSFGDRDYGYTF
TRBV7-9,-,-,TRBJ1-3,TGTGCCAGCAGCTTAACAAGAGGAGTTGCAAACACCATATATTTT,CASSLTRGVANTIYF
TRBV29-1,-,TRBD2,TRBJ2-1,TGCAGCGTCGCCCCGGGACTAGCGGGGGAACGCAATGAGCAGTTCTTC,CSVAPGLAGERNEQFF
TRBV5-4,-,-,TRBJ2-2,TGTGCCAGCAGCTTGGAACAGCGGCCCGGGGAGCTGTTTTTT,CASSLEQRPGELFF
TRBV5-1,-,TRBD1,TRBJ1-3,TGCGCCAGCAGCAAGGGACAGGGGGCATCTGGAAACACCATATATTTT,CASSKGQGASGNTIYF
TRBV13,-,TRBD2,TRBJ2-7,TGTGCCAGCAGCCAACCTCAAGCGGGGGGAGCCTACGAGCAGTACTTC,CASSQPQAGGAYEQYF
TRBV9,-,-,TRBJ2-1,TGTGCCAGCAGCGTCGCGGGGGGACAGATCTACAATGAGCAGTTCTTC,CASSVAGGQIYNEQFF
TRBV2,few,-,TRBJ1-5,TGTGCCAGCAAATCGGCCAGGGATAATCAGCCCCAGCATTTT,CASKSARDNQPQHF
TRBV6-5,-,-,TRBJ2-7,TGTGCCAGCAGTTACTGGGGGGGCAGGTCCTACGAGCAGTACTTC,CASSYWGGRSYEQYF
TRBV29-1,-,-,TRBJ2-3,TGCAGCTTGAGTATAACAGATACGCAGTATTTT,CSLSITDTQYF
TRBV10-3,-,-,TRBJ1-3,TGTGCCATCAGGAAACAGGGAAGCTCTGGAAACACCATATATTTT,CAIRKQGSSGNTIYF
TRBV25-1,-,TRBD1,TRBJ1-2,TGTGCCAGCAGTCTAGGACAGGGGACTAACTATGGCTACACCTTC,CASSLGQGTNYGYTF
TRBV6-2/TRBV6-3,-,-,TRBJ1-6,TGTGCCAGCAGTAACAGAATATACAATTCACCCCTCCACTTT,CASSNRIYNSPLHF
TRBV4-1,-,-,TRBJ2-7,TGCGCCAGCAGCCAAGACGTCGCAGGCACAAACGAGCAGTACTTC,CASSQDVAGTNEQYF
TRBV2,-,-,TRBJ1-2,TGTGCCAGCAGACGACAGGCAGGGGATAACTATGGCTACACCTTC,CASRRQAGDNYGYTF
TRBV12-3/TRBV12-4,-,-,TRBJ1-1,TGTGCCAGCAGTTCGACAGGGAACACTGAAGCTTTCTTT,CASSSTGNTEAFF
TRBV3-1/TRBV3-2,-,-,TRBJ1-4,TGTGCCAGCAGCCAAGTACAGGGTTTCGATGAAAAACTGTTTTTT,CASSQVQGFDEKLFF
TRBV5-5,-,-,TRBJ2-6,TGTGCCAGCAGCTTGGGGGGCGCTAACACTGGGGCCAACGTCCTGACTTTC,CASSLGGANTGANVLTF
TRBV2,-,-,TRBJ2-2,TGTGCCAGCAGCCGCGGATCAACGAACACCGGGGAGCTGTTTTTT,CASSRGSTNTGELFF
TRBV7-8,-,-,TRBJ1-4,TGTGCCAGCAGCTCGACAGTTTCAAAACTGTTTTTT,CASSSTVSKLFF
TRBV28,many,-,TRBJ2-6,TGTGCCAGCACCCGGGGGACCCGCTCTGGGGCCAACGTCCTGACTTTC,CASTRGTRSGANVLTF
TRBV4-1,few,-,TRBJ2-7,TGCGCCAGCAGCCAAGGGGGGCACTACGAGCAGTACTTC,CASSQGGHYEQYF
TRBV30,-,-,TRBJ2-6,TGTGCCTGGAGTAGGGGCTCTGGGGCCAACGTCCTGACTTTC,CAWSRGSGANVLTF
TRBV30,-,-,TRBJ1-6,TGTGCCTGGAGCGCGACAGGTTTGGGGGAGAATTCACCCCTCCACTTT,CAWSATGLGENSPLHF
TRBV19,-,-,TRBJ2-5,TGTGCCAGTAGTACTACCCACCAAGAGACCCAGTACTTC,CASSTTHQETQYF
TRBV27,once,-,TRBJ1-1,TGTGCCAGCAGCCTTATCGGGGGATCTAACACTGAAGCTTTCTTT,CASSLIGGSNTEAFF
TRBV5-1,once,TRBD2,TRBJ2-3,TGCGCCAGCAGCGGAGGGACTAGGGGTTCGCAGTATTTT,CASSGGTRGSQYF
TRBV5-1,-,-,TRBJ2-3,TGCGCCAGCAGCCTGAACAGGGACCGCCTGGACACAGATACGCAGTATTTT,CASSLNRDRLDTDTQYF
TRBV10-2,-,-,TRBJ1-1,TGCGCCAGCAGCCAACAGGGGAACACTGAAGCTTTCTTT,CASSQQGNTEAFF
TRBV2,once,TRBD2,TRBJ2-3,TGTGCCAGCTCGGTCGATAGCGGGGGGATAACAGATACGCAGTATTTT,CASSVDSGGITDTQYF
TRBV7-2,-,-,TRBJ1-2,TGTGCCAGCAGCTTAGCCGGCCAGGGCGATAACTATGGCTACACCTTC,CASSLAGQGDNYGYTF
TRBV6-5,-,-,TRBJ1-6,TGTGCCAGCAGTTACTCCAGGGGAAATTCACCCCTCCACTTT,CASSYSRGNSPLHF
TRBV19,-,TRBD2,TRBJ2-1,TGTGCCAGTAGTGTGACTAGCAGCTCCTACAATGAGCAGTTCTTC,CASSVTSSSYNEQFF
TRBV5-5,once,-,TRBJ1-2,TGTGCCAGCAGAATACAGCAGAGCCTCTATGGCTACACCTTC,CASRIQQSLYGYTF
TRBV4-1,-,-,TRBJ1-6,TGCGCCAGCAGCCAAGGTGAGCAGGGCTATTCACCCCTCCACTTT,CASSQGEQGYSPLHF
TRBV10-2,-,-,TRBJ1-1,TGCGCCGGGGCGGTCGGGCTCGCCACTGAAGCTTTCTTT,CAGAVGLATEAFF
TRBV28,-,TRBD1,TRBJ1-2,TGTGCCAGCACCCCTTCGTTAGGACAGGGGTTAGCTAACTATGGCTACACCTTC,CASTPSLGQGLANYGYTF
TRBV13,-,TRBD1,TRBJ2-7,TGTGCCAGCAGCTTAGGGGACAGGGTTTACGAGCAGTACTTC,CASSLGDRVYEQYF
TRBV19,-,TRBD1,TRBJ2-5,TGTGCCAGTAGTAAGTACAGGGGACGAGAGACCCAGTACTTC,CASSKYRGRETQYF